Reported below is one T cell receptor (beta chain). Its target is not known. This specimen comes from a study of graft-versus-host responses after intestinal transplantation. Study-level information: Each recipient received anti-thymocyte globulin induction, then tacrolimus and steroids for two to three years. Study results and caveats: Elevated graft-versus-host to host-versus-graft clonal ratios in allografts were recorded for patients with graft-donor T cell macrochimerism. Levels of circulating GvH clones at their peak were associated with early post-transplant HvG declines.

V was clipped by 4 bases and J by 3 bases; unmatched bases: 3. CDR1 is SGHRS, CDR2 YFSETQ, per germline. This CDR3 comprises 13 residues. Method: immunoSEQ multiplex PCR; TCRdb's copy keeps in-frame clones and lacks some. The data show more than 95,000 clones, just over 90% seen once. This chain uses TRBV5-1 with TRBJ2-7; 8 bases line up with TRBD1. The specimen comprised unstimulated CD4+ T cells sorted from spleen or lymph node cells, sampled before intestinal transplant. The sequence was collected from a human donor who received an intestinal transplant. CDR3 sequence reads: CASSLDRDYEQYF. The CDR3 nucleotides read TGCGCCAGCAGCCTGGACAGGGACTACGAGCAGTACTTC.